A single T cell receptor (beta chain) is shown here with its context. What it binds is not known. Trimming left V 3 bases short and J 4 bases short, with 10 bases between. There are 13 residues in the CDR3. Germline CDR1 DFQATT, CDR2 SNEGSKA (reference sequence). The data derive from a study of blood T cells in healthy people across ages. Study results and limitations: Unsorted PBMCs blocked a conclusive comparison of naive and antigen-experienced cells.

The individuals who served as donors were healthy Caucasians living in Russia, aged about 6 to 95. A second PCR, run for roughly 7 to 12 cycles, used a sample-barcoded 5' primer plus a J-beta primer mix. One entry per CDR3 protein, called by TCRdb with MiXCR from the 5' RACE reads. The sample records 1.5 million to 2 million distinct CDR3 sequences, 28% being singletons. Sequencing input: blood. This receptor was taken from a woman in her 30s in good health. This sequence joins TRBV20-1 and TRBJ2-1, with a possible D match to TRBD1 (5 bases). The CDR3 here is CSARDTLYNEQFF. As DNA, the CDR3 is TGCAGTGCTAGGGACACCCTTTACAATGAGCAGTTCTTC.